Listed below are T cell receptor beta chains from one sample, sequenced in a study of identical twins. TCRdb fed the 5' RACE reads into MiXCR, producing one record per CDR3 protein. The data contain approximately 1.8 million distinct CDR3 sequences, under 35% of them singletons. Sequencing was performed on cord blood. Receptor source: a newborn girl in good health. CDR3s include the opening cysteine and the closing phenylalanine or tryptophan. The D gene is left open where the match is weak. Clone size is stated in some rows and not others, as once, few, many or a class when expanded.

CASSPGTTGSIYNSPPHF TGCGCCAGCAGCCCAGGGACTACGGGATCAATCTATAATTCACCCCCCCACTTT . TRBV5-1 . TRBJ1-6 18
CASSKAGDEQYF TGTGCCAGCAGCAAGGCGGGGGACGAGCAGTACTTC TRBD2 TRBV2 . TRBJ2-7 12
CASSLGKRKRGEETQYF TGCGCCAGCAGCTTGGGAAAGCGAAAGCGAGGAGAGGAGACCCAGTACTTC . TRBV5-1 . TRBJ2-5 17
CASSQDRPGYYGYTF TGTGCCAGCAGCCAAGATCGGCCGGGCTACTATGGCTACACCTTC . TRBV4-2 . TRBJ1-2 15
CASSKVGGEDTDTQYF TGTGCCAGCAGTAAGGTAGGGGGCGAAGACACAGATACGCAGTATTTT TRBD1 TRBV3-1 . TRBJ2-3 16
CASSFLGTSALNEQYF TGTGCCAGCAGCTTTTTGGGGACTAGCGCATTAAATGAGCAGTACTTC TRBD2 TRBV5-4 . TRBJ2-5 16
CASLLGTSGGGSYNEQFF TGTGCCAGCTTATTGGGGACTAGCGGGGGGGGCTCCTACAATGAGCAGTTCTTC TRBD2 TRBV2 . TRBJ2-1 18
CASRATGGPTRNQPQHF TGTGCCAGCAGGGCGACAGGGGGCCCGACTCGCAATCAGCCCCAGCATTTT TRBD1 TRBV27 . TRBJ1-5 17
CASSNQTGGYTF TGTGCCAGCAGTAACCAAACGGGGGGCTACACCTTC . TRBV6-6 few TRBJ1-2 12
CASSHLLAGYANTGELFF TGTGCCAGCAGCCACTTACTAGCGGGGTACGCGAACACCGGGGAGCTGTTTTTT TRBD2 TRBV14 . TRBJ2-2 18
CATSDRQGLGGEQYF TGTGCCACCAGTGATCGACAGGGACTGGGCGGTGAGCAGTACTTC . TRBV24-1 . TRBJ2-7 15
CASSFRTFNTEAFF TGTGCCAGCAGTTTTCGGACATTTAACACTGAAGCTTTCTTT . TRBV12-3/TRBV12-4 few TRBJ1-1 14
CASSYSASGISYEQYF TGTGCCAGCAGTTACTCAGCTAGCGGGATCTCCTACGAGCAGTACTTC TRBD2 TRBV6-5 . TRBJ2-7 16
CASSLSGGGSYGYTF TGTGCCAGCAGTTTAAGTGGAGGGGGGAGCTATGGCTACACCTTC . TRBV27 . TRBJ1-2 15
CASSLRDRHQETQYF TGTGCCAGCAGTTTACGGGACAGGCACCAAGAGACCCAGTACTTC TRBD1 TRBV28 many TRBJ2-5 15
CASSYFRDRALEQFF TGTGCCAGCAGTTACTTCCGGGACAGGGCTTTGGAGCAGTTCTTC TRBD1 TRBV6-5 . TRBJ2-1 15
CVSSQGVTGTYGYTF TGCGTCAGCAGCCAGGGTGTGACAGGGACCTATGGCTACACCTTC TRBD1 TRBV4-3 . TRBJ1-2 15
CASSLAHLYTDMQYF TGTGCCAGCAGCTTAGCCCACTTGTACACAGATATGCAGTATTTT . TRBV7-6 . TRBJ2-3 15
CASIEQGEETQYF TGTGCCAGCATAGAACAGGGTGAAGAGACCCAGTACTTC . TRBV28 many TRBJ2-5 13
CASSYNLRGGSTDTQYF TGTGCCAGCAGCTACAATCTGCGGGGGGGCAGCACAGATACGCAGTATTTT TRBD2 TRBV12-3/TRBV12-4 . TRBJ2-3 17
CASSLAIRSTSTDTQYF TGTGCCAGCAGCTTGGCTATCCGGAGCACTAGCACAGATACGCAGTATTTT . TRBV5-6 few TRBJ2-3 17
CSAAPPATNEKLFF TGCAGTGCCGCCCCCCCCGCAACTAATGAAAAACTGTTTTTT . TRBV20-1 few TRBJ1-4 14
CSVEWSRDRYTF TGCAGCGTTGAATGGTCCAGGGATCGCTACACCTTC . TRBV29-1 few TRBJ1-2 12
CASSSLTGNHEQFF TGTGCCAGCAGTTCACTGACAGGGAACCATGAGCAGTTCTTC TRBD1 TRBV28 few TRBJ2-1 14
CSLSRSVSKGYEQYF TGCAGCCTCAGCCGGTCTGTCTCGAAGGGTTACGAGCAGTACTTC . TRBV20-1 . TRBJ2-7 15
CSALPGSAGEWRADTQYF TGCAGTGCCCTCCCAGGGTCAGCGGGAGAGTGGCGGGCAGATACGCAGTATTTT TRBD2 TRBV20-1 . TRBJ2-3 18
CSARDRGLTFTGELFF TGCAGTGCTAGAGATCGAGGACTAACCTTCACCGGGGAGCTGTTTTTT . TRBV20-1 . TRBJ2-2 16
CSARTPKKEAFF TGCAGTGCCAGGACACCTAAGAAGGAGGCTTTCTTT . TRBV20-1 . TRBJ1-1 12
CAWSVGTANYGYTF TGTGCCTGGAGTGTAGGGACAGCTAACTATGGCTACACCTTC TRBD1 TRBV30 many TRBJ1-2 14
CASSPSDSYYNEQYF TGCGCCAGCAGCCCCTCGGATAGCTACTACAATGAGCAGTACTTC . TRBV5-1 . TRBJ2-7 15
CSALTGTAQETQYF TGCAGTGCCCTAACCGGGACAGCTCAAGAGACCCAGTACTTC TRBD1 TRBV20-1 few TRBJ2-5 14
CSVEDKGYGYTF TGCAGCGTTGAAGATAAGGGCTATGGCTACACCTTC . TRBV29-1 . TRBJ1-2 12
CATSDPTRVGAFF TGTGCCACCAGTGATCCTACCAGGGTCGGAGCTTTCTTT . TRBV24-1 . TRBJ1-1 13
CASSVEFGSASYGYTF TGTGCCAGCAGCGTAGAATTTGGGTCAGCCTCCTATGGCTACACCTTC . TRBV9 few TRBJ1-2 16
CASSWARGRPEEQYF TGCGCCAGCAGCTGGGCGCGGGGGCGCCCCGAGGAGCAGTACTTC . TRBV5-1 . TRBJ2-7 15
CASSRTGGPYSNQPQHF TGTGCCAGCTCACGGACAGGGGGGCCTTATAGCAATCAGCCCCAGCATTTT TRBD1 TRBV18 . TRBJ1-5 17
CSAKGSVDGELFF TGCAGTGCTAAGGGTTCGGTTGACGGGGAGCTGTTTTTT . TRBV20-1 . TRBJ2-2 13
CSAHTGGYTEAFF TGCAGTGCCCACACAGGGGGTTACACTGAAGCTTTCTTT TRBD1 TRBV20-1 . TRBJ1-1 13
CSARAGLYYNSPLHF TGCAGTGCTAGAGCAGGACTCTACTATAATTCACCCCTCCACTTT . TRBV20-1 few TRBJ1-6 15
CASSGTGNAIQYF TGTGCCAGCAGCGGGACAGGAAACGCCATTCAGTACTTC TRBD1 TRBV6-6 . TRBJ2-4 13
CASTQPPGWNTEAFF TGTGCCAGCACTCAGCCCCCAGGGTGGAACACTGAAGCTTTCTTT . TRBV12-3/TRBV12-4 few TRBJ1-1 15
CASSYSSQIGNQPQHF TGTGCCAGCAGTTACTCGAGTCAAATTGGGAATCAGCCCCAGCATTTT . TRBV6-5 . TRBJ1-5 16
CASSIVALSGPDTQYF TGCGCCAGCAGCATAGTAGCCCTCTCGGGGCCAGATACGCAGTATTTT . TRBV4-1 few TRBJ2-3 16
CASSQFLVDEQFF TGTGCCAGCAGCCAATTCCTTGTCGATGAGCAGTTCTTC . TRBV3-1 . TRBJ2-1 13